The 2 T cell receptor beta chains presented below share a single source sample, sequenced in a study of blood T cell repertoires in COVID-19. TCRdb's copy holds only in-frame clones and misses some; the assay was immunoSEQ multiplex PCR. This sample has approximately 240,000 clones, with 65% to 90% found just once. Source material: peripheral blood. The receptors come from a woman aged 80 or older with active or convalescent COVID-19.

The CDR3 region is CASSVEGADLSEAFF. The CDR3 region has the DNA TGTGCCAGCAGCGTAGAAGGGGCAGACTTGTCTGAAGCTTTCTTT. The chain employs TRBV9 and TRBJ1-1; a possible D gene is TRBD1 (5 bases). Trimming shortened V by 0 bases and J by 6 bases, and 15 bases separated the two germline ends. Germline V gene sequence: CDR1 SGDLS, CDR2 YYNGEE. This CDR3 has 15 amino acids.

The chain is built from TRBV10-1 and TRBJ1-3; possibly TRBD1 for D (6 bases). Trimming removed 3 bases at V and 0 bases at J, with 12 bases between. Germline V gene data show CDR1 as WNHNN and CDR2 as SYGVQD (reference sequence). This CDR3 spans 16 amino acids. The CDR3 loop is CASSEFRGNSGNTIYF. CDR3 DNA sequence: TGCGCCAGCAGTGAATTTAGGGGGAACTCTGGAAACACCATATATTTT.